This T cell receptor beta chain appears in the sequencing data of a study of T cell responses to AZD1222 COVID-19 vaccine. Profiled with immunoSEQ multiplex PCR; TCRdb holds only in-frame clones, not every one. The top ten clones hold 1.1% of a sample with 100,000 to 150,000 clones, roughly 93% of them seen once. V lost 2 bases, J lost 7 bases, and 15 bases lay in between. The CDR3 totals 14 residues. Looked up from germline, CDR1 is SQVTM and CDR2 is ANQGSEA. Regarding the study as a whole: Clonal diversity was possibly underestimated; the donors were predominantly white British and more often female. Spike-specific TCRs gained breadth and depth after people received two AZD1222 doses.

This clone was detected once. What it binds is not known. The J gene is TRBJ2-4, the V gene TRBV29-1, with D possibly matching TRBD2 (6 bases). The sample in question was peripheral blood, obtained 28 days after the second AZD1222 dose. The clonotype originates from an adult who received the AZD1222 COVID-19 vaccine. In DNA form, the CDR3 reads TGCAGCGTTGAAACGACTAGATTTGGGAACATTCAGTACTTC. Translated: CSVETTRFGNIQYF.